The rows below give T cell receptor beta chains drawn from one sample of a study of blood T cell repertoires in COVID-19. The repertoire was sequenced with immunoSEQ multiplex PCR; TCRdb's copy has only in-frame clones and lacks some. The repertoire holds about 60,000 clones, with 90% as singletons. Sequenced: peripheral blood. These TCRs come from a man aged 55-75 years with acute or convalescent COVID-19. Each CDR3 is given with its conserved first and last residue. A D gene is named only where the DNA matches it firmly. Size tells how often a clone was seen (once, few, many) or the class of an expanded clone, and some rows leave it out.

d_call,clone_size,j_call,v_call,cdr3_nt,cdr3_aa
NA,NA,TRBJ2-1,TRBV7-9,TGTGCCAGCAGCCGAGGGGGGGTTGATGAGCAGTTCTTC,CASSRGGVDEQFF
TRBD1,once,TRBJ1-1,TRBV19,TGTGCCAGTAGTACCGCCTCAACTTCGGGACAGGCCGAATCTTTCTTT,CASSTASTSGQAESFF
NA,NA,TRBJ2-7,TRBV27,TGTGCCAGCAGTTCTTGGACACTTTCCTCCTACGAGCAGTACTTC,CASSSWTLSSYEQYF
TRBD2,NA,TRBJ2-2,TRBV19,TGTGCCAGTAGTATCGGCGGGAGGGCCGCCACCGGGGAGCTGTTTTTT,CASSIGGRAATGELFF
NA,NA,TRBJ1-2,TRBV7-9,TGTGCCAGCAGCTTAGCAGGGGCCTATGGCTACACCTTC,CASSLAGAYGYTF
NA,NA,TRBJ1-4,TRBV4-2,TGTGCCAGCAGCCAAGATCACTTAACCCAGCGGGAAAAACTGTTTTTT,CASSQDHLTQREKLFF
TRBD2,NA,TRBJ2-7,TRBV10-1,TGCGCCAGTCCACCCCTGTGGGGGGGAACGTACTTC,CASPPLWGGTYF
TRBD1,NA,TRBJ1-2,TRBV11-3,TGTGCCAGCAGCACGGGACAGGCTAACTATGGCTACACCTTC,CASSTGQANYGYTF
TRBD1,NA,TRBJ2-7,TRBV5-4,TGTGCCAGCAGCTTGGTTCCAGGGGGCTACGAGCAGTACTTC,CASSLVPGGYEQYF
NA,NA,TRBJ2-5,TRBV6-5,TGTGCCAGCAGGGACACCGGGACAACTCAAGAGACCCAGTACTTC,CASRDTGTTQETQYF
NA,NA,TRBJ2-1,TRBV4-3,TGCGCCAGCAGCCTCCTGCGTCAACCACACAATGAGCAGTTCTTC,CASSLLRQPHNEQFF
TRBD1,NA,TRBJ1-6,TRBV19,TGTGCCAGTAGTGCGGGACAGCTCAATTCACCCCTCCACTTT,CASSAGQLNSPLHF
TRBD2,once,TRBJ2-7,TRBV23-1,TGCGCCAGCAGTCAATCGGCAGCGGGAGGCTACGAGCAGTACTTC,CASSQSAAGGYEQYF
NA,NA,TRBJ1-4,TRBV9,TGTGCCAGCAGCCCCCAAGCCGCAACTAATGAAAAACTGTTTTTT,CASSPQAATNEKLFF
NA,once,TRBJ2-7,TRBV5-5,TGTGCCAGCAGCTTGGTAGGAGCCCGCTACGAGCAGTACTTC,CASSLVGARYEQYF
TRBD1,NA,TRBJ1-1,TRBV7-8,TGTGCCAGCGGATTGGGACAGGCGGAAGCTTTCTTT,CASGLGQAEAFF
TRBD1,NA,TRBJ1-4,TRBV5-6,TGTGCCAGCAGCTCCACAGGGGTAAATGAAAAACTGTTTTTT,CASSSTGVNEKLFF
TRBD1,NA,TRBJ2-3,TRBV5-1,TGCGCCAGCAGCTTGGACAGGGGTCCTGGCACAGATACGCAGTATTTT,CASSLDRGPGTDTQYF
NA,few,TRBJ2-7,TRBV7-9,TGTGCCAGCAGCTATCACATATCCTACGAGCAGTACTTC,CASSYHISYEQYF
TRBD1,NA,TRBJ1-5,TRBV27,TGTGCCAGCAGCCCCGGGACAGGACCCTCATGGGCCCAGCATTTT,CASSPGTGPSWAQHF
TRBD1,NA,TRBJ2-5,TRBV28,TGTGCCAGCAGTGGTGAACAGGGGTTAGGGGAGACCCAGTACTTC,CASSGEQGLGETQYF
NA,NA,TRBJ2-6,TRBV30,TGTGCCTGGACGGGTGGGGGCGCTGGGGCCAACGTCCTGACTTTC,CAWTGGGAGANVLTF
NA,NA,TRBJ1-5,TRBV5-1,TGCGCCAGCAGCTTGGACGGGGATAGCAATCAGCCCCAGCATTTT,CASSLDGDSNQPQHF
TRBD2,NA,TRBJ2-5,TRBV30,TGTGCCTGGAGTGTACGGGCGGGAGATTCCCAGTACTTC,CAWSVRAGDSQYF
NA,NA,TRBJ2-7,TRBV7-2,TGTGCCAGCAGCCCCCTACCCCCCTACGAGCAGTACTTC,CASSPLPPYEQYF
TRBD2,NA,TRBJ2-1,TRBV9,TGTGCCAGCAGCGTGGACCCTAGGAGGGAGGGCGGGAATGAGCAGTTCTTC,CASSVDPRREGGNEQFF
TRBD1,NA,TRBJ1-2,TRBV2,TGTGCCAGTTCATCAGGGGGCGTCGACTATGGCTACACCTTC,CASSSGGVDYGYTF
NA,NA,TRBJ2-7,TRBV3-1/TRBV3-2,TGTGCCAGCAGCCAAGGCGGGATCTCCTACGAGCAGTACTTC,CASSQGGISYEQYF
NA,NA,TRBJ2-1,TRBV9,TGTGCCAGCAGCGTCGGGACAGCCACTAGCTCTGAGCAGTTCTTC,CASSVGTATSSEQFF
NA,NA,TRBJ1-3,TRBV2,TGTGCCAGCAAATTTTACAATTCTGGAAACACCATATATTTT,CASKFYNSGNTIYF
NA,once,TRBJ2-4,TRBV9,TGTGCCAGCAGCGCGATGGACAGAGGCGGGAACATTCAGTACTTC,CASSAMDRGGNIQYF
TRBD1,NA,TRBJ1-6,TRBV7-2,TGTGCCAGCAGCTCCGGACAGGTCCTTAATTCACCCCTCCACTTT,CASSSGQVLNSPLHF
TRBD2,NA,TRBJ2-3,TRBV5-1,TGCGCCAGCAGTTACCGTGGAGCGGGAGTGACGGTTGGCACAGATACGCAGTATTTT,CASSYRGAGVTVGTDTQYF
NA,NA,TRBJ1-5,TRBV28,TGTGCCAGCACTCTTGGGCAGGGCGTTCAGCCCCAGCATTTT,CASTLGQGVQPQHF
TRBD2,NA,TRBJ2-1,TRBV5-5,TGTGCCAGCAGCTTGGTGGCTAGCGGCCACAATGAGCAGTTCTTC,CASSLVASGHNEQFF
NA,NA,TRBJ2-3,TRBV30,TGTGCCTGGAGTTCGTACATCACAGATACGCAGTATTTT,CAWSSYITDTQYF
NA,few,TRBJ1-5,TRBV5-1,TGCGCCAGCAGCTTGGCAGGGGAAGGCAATCAGCCCCAGCATTTT,CASSLAGEGNQPQHF
TRBD2,NA,TRBJ2-5,TRBV6-6,TGTGCCAGCAGTTACTCGGGGGGGGGCCAAGAGACCCAGTACTTC,CASSYSGGGQETQYF
NA,NA,TRBJ2-3,TRBV6-5,TGTGCCAGCAGTCTCGGGACAGCGGGAGATACGCAGTATTTT,CASSLGTAGDTQYF
NA,NA,TRBJ1-1,TRBV12-3/TRBV12-4,TGTGCCAGCAGTTTACGGGAAAAAGCTTTCTTT,CASSLREKAFF
TRBD2,medium-sized,TRBJ2-3,TRBV19,TGTGCCAGTAGTATAAGGCGCGGGAGGAGCACAGATACGCAGTATTTT,CASSIRRGRSTDTQYF
TRBD1,NA,TRBJ1-1,TRBV5-1,TGCGCCAGCAGCTTGGGAGGGGGCTCGACTGAAGCTTTCTTT,CASSLGGGSTEAFF
TRBD1,NA,TRBJ2-6,TRBV11-2,TGTGCCAGCAGCTTAGGACAGGGGGCCATTGGGGCCAACGTCCTGACTTTC,CASSLGQGAIGANVLTF
NA,NA,TRBJ1-2,TRBV30,TGTGCCTGGAGTGTGAGTCTTTATGGCTACACCTTC,CAWSVSLYGYTF
NA,NA,TRBJ2-3,TRBV29-1,TGCAGCGCCTCCATTGGAGGGAGTAGCACAGATACGCAGTATTTT,CSASIGGSSTDTQYF
TRBD2,NA,TRBJ2-3,TRBV6-5,TGTGCCAGCGGCAGCGGGAGGTCCACAGATACGCAGTATTTT,CASGSGRSTDTQYF
NA,NA,TRBJ2-3,TRBV24-1,TGTGCCACCAGTGATTCTACAGGAACAGGCACAGATACGCAGTATTTT,CATSDSTGTGTDTQYF
NA,NA,TRBJ2-7,TRBV7-2,TGTGCCAGCAGCTTAGTTACTAGCTTCTCCTACGAGCAGTACTTC,CASSLVTSFSYEQYF
NA,NA,TRBJ2-7,TRBV7-2,TGTGCCAGCAGCTTAGACCGGGTGTCCTACGAGCAGTACTTC,CASSLDRVSYEQYF
NA,NA,TRBJ1-4,TRBV19,TGTGCCAGTCGCTACAGGGAATCTAATGAAAAACTGTTTTTT,CASRYRESNEKLFF
NA,NA,TRBJ1-1,TRBV12-5,TGTGCTAGTAGCCTAGACGTAGCGACTGAAGCTTTCTTT,CASSLDVATEAFF
TRBD2,NA,TRBJ2-5,TRBV4-1,TGCGCCAGCAGCCGGGAGGGACTAGCGGGAGGTTTGGAGACCCAGTACTTC,CASSREGLAGGLETQYF
TRBD1,NA,TRBJ1-6,TRBV27,TGTGCCAGCAGTTTGACCAGGGGGAATTCACCCCTCCACTTT,CASSLTRGNSPLHF
NA,NA,TRBJ1-1,TRBV27,TGTGCCAGCAGTTTGAGGTCCTCGGGTTTGAACACTGAAGCTTTCTTT,CASSLRSSGLNTEAFF
NA,once,TRBJ1-3,TRBV9,TGTGCCAGCAGCACTAGTTCGACATCCAGGGGAAACACCATATATTTT,CASSTSSTSRGNTIYF
NA,NA,TRBJ1-4,TRBV5-6,TGTGCCAGCAGCTTGGAAGGACTGGGCGATGAAAAACTGTTTTTT,CASSLEGLGDEKLFF
TRBD2,NA,TRBJ2-5,TRBV5-1,TGCGCCAGCAGCTCCGGACTAGCGGGGGGTAAAGATACCCAGTACTTC,CASSSGLAGGKDTQYF
NA,NA,TRBJ1-6,TRBV11-3,TGTGCCAGCAGCTTATTACAGAATTCACCCCTCCACTTT,CASSLLQNSPLHF
TRBD1,NA,TRBJ2-1,TRBV2,TGTGCCAGCAGTTTAGGACAGGGGTCTTACAATGAGCAGTTCTTC,CASSLGQGSYNEQFF
TRBD2,NA,TRBJ2-2,TRBV5-1,TGCGCCAGCGCTTCTAGCGGGAGTCTTCACACCGGGGAGCTGTTTTTT,CASASSGSLHTGELFF